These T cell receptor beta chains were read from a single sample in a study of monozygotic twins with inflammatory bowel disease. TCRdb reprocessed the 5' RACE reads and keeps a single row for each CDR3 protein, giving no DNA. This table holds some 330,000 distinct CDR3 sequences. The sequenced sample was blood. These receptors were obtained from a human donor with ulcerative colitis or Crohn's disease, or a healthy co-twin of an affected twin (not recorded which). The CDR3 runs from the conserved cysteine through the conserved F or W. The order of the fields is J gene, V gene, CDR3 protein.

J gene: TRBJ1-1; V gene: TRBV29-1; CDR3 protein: CSVEDTQNTDAFF
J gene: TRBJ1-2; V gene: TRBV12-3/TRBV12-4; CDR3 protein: CASSLARGSGYTF
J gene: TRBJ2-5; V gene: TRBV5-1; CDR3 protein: CASSNLGETQETQYF
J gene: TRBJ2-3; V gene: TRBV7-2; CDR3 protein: CASSSDSLISTDTQYF
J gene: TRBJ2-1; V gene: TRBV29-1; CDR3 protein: CSVGRDRKFNEQFF
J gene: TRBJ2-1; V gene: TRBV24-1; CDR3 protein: CATSDSLAGGPISYNEQFF
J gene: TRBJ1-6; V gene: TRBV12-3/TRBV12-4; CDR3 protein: CASRTGPNSPLHF
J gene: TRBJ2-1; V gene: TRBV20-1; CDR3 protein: CSARAPTYNEQFF
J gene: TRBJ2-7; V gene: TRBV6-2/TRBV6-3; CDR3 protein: CASTGFRPGFYYEQYF
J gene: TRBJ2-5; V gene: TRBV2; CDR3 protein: CARGLGLQETQYF